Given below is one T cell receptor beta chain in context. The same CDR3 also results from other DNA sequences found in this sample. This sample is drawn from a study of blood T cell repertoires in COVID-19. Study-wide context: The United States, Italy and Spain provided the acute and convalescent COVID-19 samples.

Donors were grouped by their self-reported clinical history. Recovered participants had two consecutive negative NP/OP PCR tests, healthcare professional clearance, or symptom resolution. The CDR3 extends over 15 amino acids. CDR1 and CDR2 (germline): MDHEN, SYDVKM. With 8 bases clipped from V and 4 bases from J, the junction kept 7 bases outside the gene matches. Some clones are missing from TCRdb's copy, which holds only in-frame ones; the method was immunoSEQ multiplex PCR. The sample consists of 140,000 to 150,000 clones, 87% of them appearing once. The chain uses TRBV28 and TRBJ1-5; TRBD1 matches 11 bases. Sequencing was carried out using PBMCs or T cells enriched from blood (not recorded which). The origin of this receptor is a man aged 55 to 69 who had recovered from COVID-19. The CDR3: CASSRDRGFNQPQHF. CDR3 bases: TGTGCCAGCTCCAGGGACAGGGGGTTTAATCAGCCCCAGCATTTT.